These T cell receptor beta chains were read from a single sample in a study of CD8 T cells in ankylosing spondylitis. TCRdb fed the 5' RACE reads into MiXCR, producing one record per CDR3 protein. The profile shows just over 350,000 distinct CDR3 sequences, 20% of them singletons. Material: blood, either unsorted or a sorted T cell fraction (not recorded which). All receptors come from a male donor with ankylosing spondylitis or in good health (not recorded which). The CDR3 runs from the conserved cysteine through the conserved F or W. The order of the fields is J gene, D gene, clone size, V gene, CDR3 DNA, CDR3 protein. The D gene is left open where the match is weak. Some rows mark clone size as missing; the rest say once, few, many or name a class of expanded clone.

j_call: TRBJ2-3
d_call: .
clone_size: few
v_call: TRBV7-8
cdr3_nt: TGTGCCAGCACCGCCGTTCTGGGAGATACGCAGTATTTT
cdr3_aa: CASTAVLGDTQYF

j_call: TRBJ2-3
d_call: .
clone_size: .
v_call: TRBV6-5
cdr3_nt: TGTGCCAGCAGTCACCTGGGGTCCTCCGGTACGCAGTATTTT
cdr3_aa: CASSHLGSSGTQYF

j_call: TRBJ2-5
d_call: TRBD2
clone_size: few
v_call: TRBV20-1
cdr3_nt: TGCAGTGCTAGAGATCTCTGGGGGATACTAGCGGGGGGAGGTGGAGAGACCCAGTACTTC
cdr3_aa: CSARDLWGILAGGGGETQYF

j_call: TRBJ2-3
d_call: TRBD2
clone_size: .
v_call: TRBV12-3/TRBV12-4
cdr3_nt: TGTGCCAGCAGTGATCTAGCGGACACAGATACGCAGTATTTT
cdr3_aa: CASSDLADTDTQYF

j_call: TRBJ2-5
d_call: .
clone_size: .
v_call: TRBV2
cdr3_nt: TGTGCCAGCAGTCCCTCCAACCCACGGCCTGAAGAGACCCAGTACTTC
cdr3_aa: CASSPSNPRPEETQYF

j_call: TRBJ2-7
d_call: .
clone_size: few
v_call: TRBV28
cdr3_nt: TGTGCCAGCAGTTCGGTCACGTCCCCCAACGAGCAGTACTTC
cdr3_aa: CASSSVTSPNEQYF

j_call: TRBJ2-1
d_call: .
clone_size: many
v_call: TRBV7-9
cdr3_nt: TGTGCCAGCAGCCCACAGGGTGTTGAGCAGTTCTTC
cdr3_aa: CASSPQGVEQFF

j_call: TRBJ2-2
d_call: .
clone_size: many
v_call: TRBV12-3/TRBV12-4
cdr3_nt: TGTGCCAGCAGTTTATTAACCGGGGAGCTGTTTTTT
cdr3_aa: CASSLLTGELFF

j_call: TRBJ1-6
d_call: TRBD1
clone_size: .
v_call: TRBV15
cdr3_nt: TGTGCCACCAGCCGAGACAGGGCTAATTCACCCCTCCACTTT
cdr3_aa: CATSRDRANSPLHF

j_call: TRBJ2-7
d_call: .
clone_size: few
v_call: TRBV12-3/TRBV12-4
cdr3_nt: TGTGCCAGCAGTTTAATTCTTGGGCGCGAGCAGTACTTC
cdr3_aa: CASSLILGREQYF

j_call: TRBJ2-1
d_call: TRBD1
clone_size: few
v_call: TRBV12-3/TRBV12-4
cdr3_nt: TGTGCCAGCCTGGGGACAGGGGGTTTCGATGAGCAGTTCTTC
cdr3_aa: CASLGTGGFDEQFF

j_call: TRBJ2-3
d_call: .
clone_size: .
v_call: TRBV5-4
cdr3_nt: TGTGCCAGCAGCTTGGCCCCCGCCCTTGGGCGGGTTAGCACAGATACGCAGTATTTT
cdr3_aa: CASSLAPALGRVSTDTQYF

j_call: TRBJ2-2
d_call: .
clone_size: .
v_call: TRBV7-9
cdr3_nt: TGTGCCAGCAGCTCGCTACAGGGCCGCACCGGGGAGCTGTTTTTT
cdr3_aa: CASSSLQGRTGELFF

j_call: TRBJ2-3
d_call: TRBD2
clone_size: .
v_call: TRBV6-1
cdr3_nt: TGTGCTACCGCGGGGGTTATCGGGGAAGATACGCAGTATTTT
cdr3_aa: CATAGVIGEDTQYF

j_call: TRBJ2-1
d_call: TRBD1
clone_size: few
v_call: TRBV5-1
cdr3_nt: TGCGCCAGCAGACCGGACAGGGGATACAATGAGCAGTTCTTC
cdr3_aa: CASRPDRGYNEQFF

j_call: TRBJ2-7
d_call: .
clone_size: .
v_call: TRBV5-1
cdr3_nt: TGCGCCAGCACTAACAGAATAACCTACGAGCAGTACTTC
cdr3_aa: CASTNRITYEQYF

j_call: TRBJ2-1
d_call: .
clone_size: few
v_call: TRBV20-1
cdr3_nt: TGCAGTGCTAAGTCCCCGACGGGACCACTCTACAATGAGCAGTTCTTC
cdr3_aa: CSAKSPTGPLYNEQFF

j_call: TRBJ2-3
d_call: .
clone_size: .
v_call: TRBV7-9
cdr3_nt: TGTGCCAGCAGCTTGAGGTTTGATTACACAGATACGCAGTATTTT
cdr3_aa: CASSLRFDYTDTQYF

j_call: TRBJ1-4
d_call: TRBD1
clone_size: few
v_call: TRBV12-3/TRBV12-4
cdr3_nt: TGTGCCAGCAGCAAGAATCCGGGACAGCGGAATGAAAAACTGTTTTTT
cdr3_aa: CASSKNPGQRNEKLFF

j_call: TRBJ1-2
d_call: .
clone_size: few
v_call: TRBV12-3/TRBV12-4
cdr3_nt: TGTGCCAGCAGTTTCTCCTCCAGCTATGGCTACACCTTC
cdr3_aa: CASSFSSSYGYTF

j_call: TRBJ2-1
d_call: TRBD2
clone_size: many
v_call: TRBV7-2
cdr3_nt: TGTGCCAGCAGCCCTGGACTAGCTTCCTACAATGAGCAGTTCTTC
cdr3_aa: CASSPGLASYNEQFF

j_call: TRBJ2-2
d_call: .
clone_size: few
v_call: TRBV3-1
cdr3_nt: TGTGCCAGCAGCCAAGGTTGGAACACCGGGGAGCTGTTTTTT
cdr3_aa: CASSQGWNTGELFF

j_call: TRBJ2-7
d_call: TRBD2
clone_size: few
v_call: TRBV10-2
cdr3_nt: TGCGCCAGCAGGGGACTAGCGGGGTCCTACGAGCAGTACTTC
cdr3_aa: CASRGLAGSYEQYF

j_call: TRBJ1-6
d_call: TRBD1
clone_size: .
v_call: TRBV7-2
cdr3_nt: TGTGCCAGCAGCGTAACAGGGGGCTCCAATTCACCCCTCCACTTT
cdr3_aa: CASSVTGGSNSPLHF

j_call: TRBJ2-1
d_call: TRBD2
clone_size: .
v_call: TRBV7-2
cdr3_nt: TGTGCCAGCAGCTCCGGGACTAGAGAGAATGAGCAGTTCTTC
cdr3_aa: CASSSGTRENEQFF

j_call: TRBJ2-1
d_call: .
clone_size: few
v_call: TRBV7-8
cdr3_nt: TGTGCCAGCAGCTTAGGAGGGGGACGGTTGTTCTTC
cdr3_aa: CASSLGGGRLFF

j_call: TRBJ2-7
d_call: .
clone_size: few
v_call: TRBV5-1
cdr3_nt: TGCGCCAGCAGCTTAGCGCCGCGGACGGAGGGCGAGCAGTACTTC
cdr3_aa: CASSLAPRTEGEQYF

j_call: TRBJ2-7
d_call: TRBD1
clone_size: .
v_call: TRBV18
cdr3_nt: TGTGCCAGCTCACCCCTAGACAGGGTGAGGTCCTACGAGCAGTACTTC
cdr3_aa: CASSPLDRVRSYEQYF

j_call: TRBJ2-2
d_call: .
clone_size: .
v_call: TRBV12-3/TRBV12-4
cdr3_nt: TGTGCCAGCAGTCCTCGGGCAGGGTACACCGGGGAGCTGTTTTTT
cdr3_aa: CASSPRAGYTGELFF

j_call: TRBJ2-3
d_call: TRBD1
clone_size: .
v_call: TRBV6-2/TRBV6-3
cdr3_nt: TGTGCCAGCAGTGGGGGACAGGGGCCAGATACGCAGTATTTT
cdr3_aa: CASSGGQGPDTQYF

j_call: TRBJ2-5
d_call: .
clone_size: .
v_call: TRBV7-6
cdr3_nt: TGTGCCAGCAACCGGCTAGGACTACAAGAGACCCAGTACTTC
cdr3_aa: CASNRLGLQETQYF

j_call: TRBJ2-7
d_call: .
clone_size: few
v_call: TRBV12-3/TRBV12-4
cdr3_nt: TGTGCCAGCACCACCCCAGGGACCGCCTACGAGCAGTACTTC
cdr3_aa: CASTTPGTAYEQYF

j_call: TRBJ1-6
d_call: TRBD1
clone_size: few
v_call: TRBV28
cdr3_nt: TGTGCCAGCAGTTTAAGGGGACAGGGATACCCACCCCTCCACTTT
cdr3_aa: CASSLRGQGYPPLHF

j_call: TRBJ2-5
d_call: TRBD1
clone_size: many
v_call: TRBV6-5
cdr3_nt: TGTGCCAGCAGTTACTCCGGACAGGGGGAGACCCAGTACTTC
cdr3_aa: CASSYSGQGETQYF

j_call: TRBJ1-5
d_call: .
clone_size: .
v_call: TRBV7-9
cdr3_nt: TGTGCCAGCAGCAGAGACAGAGGTCAGCCCCAGCATTTT
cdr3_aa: CASSRDRGQPQHF

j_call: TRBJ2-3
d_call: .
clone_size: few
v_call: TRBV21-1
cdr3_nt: TGTGCCAGCAGCATACCCGATGGCACAGATACGCAGTATTTT
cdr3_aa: CASSIPDGTDTQYF

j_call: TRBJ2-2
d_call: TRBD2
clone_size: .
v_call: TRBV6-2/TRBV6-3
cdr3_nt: TGTGCCAGCACCTCCTGGGGGGGTGTGAACACCGGGGAGCTGTTTTTT
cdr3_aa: CASTSWGGVNTGELFF

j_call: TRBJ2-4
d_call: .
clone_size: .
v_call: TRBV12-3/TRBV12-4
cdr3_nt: TGTGCCAGCAGTGTACAGGGAGGGAGCATTCAGTACTTC
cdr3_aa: CASSVQGGSIQYF

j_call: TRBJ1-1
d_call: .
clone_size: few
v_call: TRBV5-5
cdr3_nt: TGTGCCAGCAGCTTAGGGGATTTAACTGAAGCTTTCTTT
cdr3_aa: CASSLGDLTEAFF

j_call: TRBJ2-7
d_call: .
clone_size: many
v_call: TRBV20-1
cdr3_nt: TGCAGTGCTAGAGAAAGTGGCGGCTTCTCCTACGAGCAGTACTTC
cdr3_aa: CSARESGGFSYEQYF

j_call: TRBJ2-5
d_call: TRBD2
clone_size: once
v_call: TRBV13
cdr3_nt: TGTGCCAGCAGCCTCGGGGGGGCCGGGGAAGAGACCCAGTACTTC
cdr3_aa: CASSLGGAGEETQYF

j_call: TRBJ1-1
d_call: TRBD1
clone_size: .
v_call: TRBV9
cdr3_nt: TGTGCCAGCAGCCTCGACAGGGTTGGAACTGAAGCTTTCTTT
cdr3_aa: CASSLDRVGTEAFF

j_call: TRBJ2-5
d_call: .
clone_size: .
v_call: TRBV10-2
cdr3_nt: TGCGCCAGCAGCTTCGGTCGGGAGAAAGAGACCCAGTACTTC
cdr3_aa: CASSFGREKETQYF

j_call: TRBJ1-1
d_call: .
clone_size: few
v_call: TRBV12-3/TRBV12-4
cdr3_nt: TGTGCCAGCAGTTTCTACAGGGAAATCGGCACTGAAGCTTTCTTT
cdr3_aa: CASSFYREIGTEAFF

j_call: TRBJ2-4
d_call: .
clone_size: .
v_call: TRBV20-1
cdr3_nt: TGCAGTGCTAGAGAGGGGCAGGGGAGGGGAAACATTCAGTACTTC
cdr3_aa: CSAREGQGRGNIQYF

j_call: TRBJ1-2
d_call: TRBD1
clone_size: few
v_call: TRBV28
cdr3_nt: TGTGCCAGCAGTACCGACGAAGTAGGGGGCGAGTATGGCTACACCTTC
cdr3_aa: CASSTDEVGGEYGYTF

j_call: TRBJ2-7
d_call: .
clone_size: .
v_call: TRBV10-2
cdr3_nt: TGCGCCATCTCACGCGACAGCTCCTACGAGCAGTACTTC
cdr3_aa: CAISRDSSYEQYF

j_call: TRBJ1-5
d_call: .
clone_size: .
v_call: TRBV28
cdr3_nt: TGTGCCAGCAGTTTAATTCGAGGGGGGCAGCCCCAGCATTTT
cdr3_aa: CASSLIRGGQPQHF

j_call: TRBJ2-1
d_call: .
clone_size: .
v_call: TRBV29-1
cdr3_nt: TGCAGCGTTGAAGGGGGCAGGGATCGGTACAATGAGCAGTTCTTC
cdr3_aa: CSVEGGRDRYNEQFF

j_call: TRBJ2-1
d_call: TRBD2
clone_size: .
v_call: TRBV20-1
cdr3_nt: TGCAGTGCTACATCCCGCGAACGGCGGGGGGGTGGGGATGAGCAGTTCTTC
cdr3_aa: CSATSRERRGGGDEQFF

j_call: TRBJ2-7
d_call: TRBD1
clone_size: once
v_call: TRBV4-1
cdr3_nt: TGCGCCAGCAGCCATCCGGGACAGGGACGGTACGAGCAGTACTTC
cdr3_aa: CASSHPGQGRYEQYF

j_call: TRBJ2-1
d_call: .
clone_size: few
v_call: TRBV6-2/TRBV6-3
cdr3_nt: TGTGCCAGCAGAAGATTCCGGGACTTACACTACAATGAGCAGTTCTTC
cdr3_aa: CASRRFRDLHYNEQFF

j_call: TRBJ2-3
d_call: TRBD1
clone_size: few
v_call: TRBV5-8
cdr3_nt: TGTGCCAGCAGCCGCCCCTGGGACAGAAGCACAGATACGCAGTATTTT
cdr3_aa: CASSRPWDRSTDTQYF

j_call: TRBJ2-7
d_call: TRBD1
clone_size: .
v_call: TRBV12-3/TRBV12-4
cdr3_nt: TGTGCCAGCAGGGGCCGGGACAGGGGATTAAACGAGCAGTACTTC
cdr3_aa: CASRGRDRGLNEQYF

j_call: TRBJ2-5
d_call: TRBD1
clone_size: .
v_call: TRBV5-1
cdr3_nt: TGCGCCAGCAGCTTGTTCGGTCCGGGACAGAAAGAGACCCAGTACTTC
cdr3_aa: CASSLFGPGQKETQYF